The 27 T cell receptor beta chains given below trace back to one sample, sequenced in a study of cytomegalovirus exposure and HLA in healthy donors. PCR amplification relied on 60 Vbeta primers (plus 13 Jbeta primers). Data came from immunoSEQ multiplex PCR; TCRdb stores just in-frame clones and leaves some out. The sample has approximately 160,000 clones, 84% seen once. Sequenced sample: PBMCs. The receptors were sampled from a girl aged 10 to 17 in good health and CMV-seropositive.

The rearrangement links TRBV19 to TRBJ1-1; TRBD1 matches 10 bases. V lost 4 bases to trimming and J lost 0 bases; unmatched junction nucleotides: 8. This CDR3 has 17 amino acids. Germline loops: CDR1 LNHDA, CDR2 SQIVND (reference sequence). For the CDR3, the DNA is TGTGCCAGTAGTAGGCGGGACAGGGGAGTTCTGAACACTGAAGCTTTCTTT. Amino acid sequence: CASSRRDRGVLNTEAFF.

The chain carries TRBV6-5 and TRBJ2-2; 11 nucleotides line up with TRBD1. This CDR3 has 15 residues. Germline lookup yields CDR1 MNHEY and CDR2 SVGAGI. The junction had 7 bases not matched to a gene; V was cut back by 8 bases and J by 5 bases. The CDR3 sequence is CASLKDRGQTGELFF. The CDR3 nucleotides are TGTGCCAGCCTAAAGGACAGGGGGCAAACCGGGGAGCTGTTTTTT.

The J gene is TRBJ2-7, the V gene TRBV5-4; 7 nucleotides align to TRBD1. The trim removed 0 bases at V and 6 bases at J, leaving 9 bases unmatched. The CDR3 contains 15 residues. Germline assignment: CDR1 SGHNT and CDR2 YYREEE (reference sequence). The CDR3: CASSLVGVRGSEQYF. The CDR3, as DNA: TGTGCCAGCAGCTTGGTGGGCGTCAGGGGGAGCGAGCAGTACTTC. Together with reference TRBV5-4 and TRBJ2-7, the CDR3 gives the full variable domain: ETGVTQSPTHLIKTRGQQVTLRCSSQSGHNTVSWYQQALGQGPQFIFQYYREEENGRGNFPPRFSGLQFPNYSSELNVNALELDDSALYLCASSLVGVRGSEQYFGPGTRLTVT.

The V and J genes are TRBV6-4 and TRBJ2-2; 8 bases agree with TRBD2. The V segment lost 3 bases and the J segment 1 base; nucleotides outside the gene matches: 1. In germline, CDR1 is MRHNA, CDR2 SNTAGT. The CDR3 contains 15 residues. This CDR3 is CASSDSGVNTGELFF. In DNA, the CDR3 is TGTGCCAGCAGTGATAGCGGGGTGAACACCGGGGAGCTGTTTTTT.

This clone was counted once. The rearrangement uses TRBV7-3 and TRBJ2-1; unclear D gene. The CDR3 loop spans 13 amino acids. Trimming removed 2 bases at V and 6 bases at J, with 8 bases between. Germline values: CDR1 SGHTA, CDR2 FQGTGA. CDR3 in DNA: TGTGCCAGCAGCTTAGGTACCAGCAATGAGCAGTTCTTC. Its protein product is CASSLGTSNEQFF.

V gene TRBV9 combines with J gene TRBJ1-4, with D possibly matching TRBD1 (6 bases). The CDR3 consists of 14 residues. V lost 3 bases and J lost 4, with 10 bases in between. The germline CDR1 and CDR2 sequences are SGDLS and YYNGEE. The CDR3 region has the DNA TGTGCCAGCAGCGGTAGGGACAATAATGAAAAACTGTTTTTT. Protein product: CASSGRDNNEKLFF.

The sample holds a few counts of this clone. The chain employs TRBV25-1 and TRBJ1-1; D is perhaps TRBD1 (5 bases). Germline V gene sequence: CDR1 MGHDK, CDR2 SYGVNS. The CDR3 runs to 10 residues. V was pared by 8 bases and J by 7 bases, with 8 bases between. Here the CDR3 reads CASAGIEAFF. In DNA, the CDR3 is TGTGCCAGCGCAGGGATTGAAGCTTTCTTT.

The chain combines TRBV5-1 with TRBJ1-1; 7 bases are a match to TRBD1. The trim removed 4 bases at V and 2 bases at J, leaving 5 bases unmatched. This CDR3 is built from 14 residues. Germline V gene sequence: CDR1 SGHRS, CDR2 YFSETQ. CDR3 sequence (DNA): TGCGCCAGCAGCCCCGGACAGGTTAACACTGAAGCTTTCTTT. Translation: CASSPGQVNTEAFF.

The chain has TRBV13 and TRBJ1-1; 7 bases match TRBD1. The CDR3 loop spans 12 amino acids. CDR1 and CDR2 from the germline V gene are PRHDT and FYEKMQ (reference sequence). Losses at the gene ends were 5 bases for V and 7 bases for J; bases not matched to a gene: 4. The CDR3 region has the DNA TGTGCCAGCAGCACCAGACAGGGTGAAGCTTTCTTT. Its protein is CASSTRQGEAFF.

The chain joins TRBV4-1 to TRBJ2-6, with unresolved D. This CDR3 contains 17 residues. V was clipped by 2 bases and J by 0 bases, with 11 bases between them. Germline V gene lookup returns CDR1 MGHRA and CDR2 YSYEKL. CDR3 region: CASSQIPTDSGANVLTF. CDR3 bases: TGCGCCAGCAGCCAAATCCCCACAGACTCTGGGGCCAACGTCCTGACTTTC.

The chain couples TRBV4-1 to TRBJ1-2, with a tentative D call TRBD1 (5 bases). Germline CDR1 reads MGHRA; CDR2 reads YSYEKL. V lost 4 bases to trimming and J lost 3 bases, with 15 bases between them. The CDR3 sequence is 15 residues long. In DNA form, the CDR3 reads TGCGCCAGCAGCCGCGGGGGGGTCGGCGACTATGGCTACACCTTC. Its protein product is CASSRGGVGDYGYTF.

The J gene is TRBJ2-5, the V gene TRBV7-8; 10 bases align to TRBD1. Germline lookup yields CDR1 SGHVS and CDR2 FQNEAQ. The CDR3 totals 18 residues. Germline trimming cut 0 bases from V and 5 bases from J; bases unmatched to any gene: 12. For the CDR3, the DNA is TGTGCCAGCAGCTTAGCGTTTAGACAGGGGGCGCGAACCGAGACCCAGTACTTC. Residues: CASSLAFRQGARTETQYF. Filled out from reference TRBV7-8 and TRBJ2-5, the complete variable domain reads GAGVSQSPRYKVAKRGQDVALRCDPISGHVSLFWYQQALGQGPEFLTYFQNEAQLDKSGLPSDRFFAERPEGSVSTLKIQRTQQEDSAVYLCASSLAFRQGARTETQYFGPGTRLLVL.

The chain has TRBV2 and TRBJ1-4; TRBD1 aligns across 7 bases. Germline trimming cut 6 bases from V and 0 bases from J; bases unmatched to any gene: 13. CDR3 length equals 18 residues. CDR1 and CDR2 from the germline V gene are SNHLY and FYNNEI. The CDR3 region has the DNA TGTGCCAGCAGAGGGGGCAACGGTATATGGACAACTAATGAAAAACTGTTTTTT. Residues: CASRGGNGIWTTNEKLFF.

The sample holds a few counts of this clone. Other nucleotide sequences from this sample produce the same CDR3. The chain employs TRBV9 and TRBJ1-4, with 9 nucleotides matching TRBD1. CDR1 and CDR2 (germline): SGDLS, YYNGEE. This CDR3 contains 15 residues. The J segment lost 6 bases and the V segment lost 3 bases, leaving 6 bases of the junction unmatched. CDR3 nucleotide sequence: TGTGCCAGCAGCGACGGGACAGGGCGGCATGAAAAACTGTTTTTT. Translation gives CASSDGTGRHEKLFF. Looking up the rest from reference TRBV9 and TRBJ1-4 gives the full variable domain: DSGVTQTPKHLITATGQRVTLRCSPRSGDLSVYWYQQSLDQGLQFLIQYYNGEERAKGNILERFSAQQFPDLHSELNLSSLELGDSALYFCASSDGTGRHEKLFFGSGTQLSVL.

The chain has TRBV2 and TRBJ1-4; maybe TRBD1 (5 bases). Germline V gene sequence: CDR1 SNHLY, CDR2 FYNNEI. V was clipped by 9 bases and J by 1 base, with 15 bases between them. The CDR3 is 15 residues long. This CDR3 reads CASWGRGITNEKLFF. The CDR3 coding sequence is TGTGCCAGTTGGGGTCGGGGGATAACTAATGAAAAACTGTTTTTT. Variable domain in full (rest from reference TRBV2 and TRBJ1-4): EPEVTQTPSHQVTQMGQEVILRCVPISNHLYFYWYRQILGQKVEFLVSFYNNEISEKSEIFDDQFSVERPDGSNFTLKIRSTKLEDSAMYFCASWGRGITNEKLFFGSGTQLSVL.

The V gene is TRBV9, the J gene TRBJ1-2; maybe TRBD1 (5 bases). V lost 3 bases, J lost 7 bases, and 10 bases lay in between. The CDR3 loop spans 12 amino acids. Germline V gene sequence: CDR1 SGDLS, CDR2 YYNGEE. The chain's CDR3 is CASSGREAGYTF. The DNA for the CDR3 is TGTGCCAGCAGCGGCAGGGAAGCTGGCTACACCTTC.

The rearrangement uses TRBV12-5 and TRBJ1-2; TRBD1 agrees at 7 bases. Germline V gene data show CDR1 as LGHNT and CDR2 as FRNRAP. This CDR3 has 14 amino acids. J gave up 0 bases and V 5 bases, and 3 bases lay outside the gene matches. Written as DNA, the CDR3 is TGTGCTAGTGGTCCTGACAGGGCTAACTATGGCTACACCTTC. This codes for CASGPDRANYGYTF.

In this sample, this clone turned up a few times. The chain couples TRBV6-1 to TRBJ1-2, with 9 nucleotides matching TRBD1. The junction had 10 bases not matched to a gene; V was cut back by 4 bases and J by 4 bases. Germline V gene lookup returns CDR1 MNHNS and CDR2 SASEGT. The CDR3 runs to 16 residues. CDR3 amino acids: CASSGTFTGGTYGYTF. CDR3 nucleotide sequence: TGTGCCAGCAGTGGTACTTTCACAGGGGGCACCTATGGCTACACCTTC.

This chain joins TRBV13 and TRBJ1-3, with D unclear. CDR3 length: 15 amino acids. Germline loops: CDR1 PRHDT, CDR2 FYEKMQ (reference sequence). The germline V and J ends were trimmed by 5 bases and 6 bases, with 17 bases remaining between them. Here the CDR3 DNA reads TGTGCCAGCAGCGAGGGCCGGACCCTACCAAACACCATATATTTT. This sequence encodes CASSEGRTLPNTIYF.

The chain is built from TRBV19 and TRBJ2-7, with 8 nucleotides matching TRBD1. V shed 3 bases and J 2 bases; nucleotides not matched to a gene: 6. The length of the CDR3 is 15 residues. The V gene's germline CDR1 is LNHDA and CDR2 SQIVND (reference sequence). The CDR3 DNA reads as TGTGCCAGTAGTATTGCGGGGACAGGAACCTACGAGCAGTACTTC. Residues: CASSIAGTGTYEQYF.

Only a few counts were recorded for this clone. The same CDR3 also results from other DNA sequences found in this sample. The chain has TRBV6-5 and TRBJ1-1, with D maybe TRBD1 (6 bases). The CDR3 consists of 14 residues. Germline CDR1 and CDR2: MNHEY and SVGAGI. Trimming shortened V by 0 bases and J by 1 base, and 6 bases separated the two germline ends. The CDR3 sequence: CASSYSTGNTEAFF. In nucleotides, the CDR3 is TGTGCCAGCAGTTACTCGACAGGGAACACTGAAGCTTTCTTT.

The chain uses TRBV10-2 and TRBJ1-1, with unresolved D. CDR3 length: 14 residues. The ends were cut back, 8 bases at V and 3 bases at J, with 16 bases in the middle. The germline V gene has CDR1 WSHSY and CDR2 SAAADI. CDR3: CASAEEAAYTEAFF. CDR3 sequence (DNA): TGCGCCAGCGCCGAAGAGGCTGCCTACACTGAAGCTTTCTTT.

The table lists this clone with a count of one. The V gene is TRBV7-9, the J gene TRBJ2-3, with a weak D call TRBD2 (5 bases). V lost 2 bases and J lost 4, with 16 bases in between. Germline assignment: CDR1 SEHNR and CDR2 FQNEAQ (reference sequence). The CDR3 runs 16 residues. As DNA, the CDR3 is TGTGCCAGCAGCTTAACGCCCCGGGGAGTTCCAGATACGCAGTATTTT. This codes for CASSLTPRGVPDTQYF.

The chain couples TRBV12-5 to TRBJ2-7, with D possibly matching TRBD1 (5 bases). Per the germline V gene, CDR1 is LGHNT and CDR2 is FRNRAP. V lost 3 bases and J 0 bases, leaving 9 bases between the germline ends. The CDR3 consists of 14 residues. CDR3 region: CASGFETVSYEQYF. DNA for the CDR3: TGTGCTAGTGGTTTCGAGACAGTCTCCTACGAGCAGTACTTC.

The J gene is TRBJ1-2, the V gene TRBV4-1, with D tentatively TRBD1 (5 bases). V lost 3 bases and J lost 4, with 12 bases in between. Germline V lookup: CDR1 MGHRA, CDR2 YSYEKL. CDR3 length: 14 residues. CDR3 sequence (DNA): TGCGCCAGCAGCCACCCCCTCGGGGGCTATGGCTACACCTTC. It specifies CASSHPLGGYGYTF.

This chain links TRBV4-1 with TRBJ2-5; D might be TRBD2 (6 bases). Trimming removed 1 base at V and 5 bases at J, with 17 bases between. CDR1 and CDR2 from the germline V gene are MGHRA and YSYEKL. CDR3 size: 16 residues. CDR3 residues: CASSQVPSGFSETQYF. CDR3 in DNA: TGCGCCAGCAGCCAAGTGCCCAGCGGGTTTTCCGAGACCCAGTACTTC.

J is TRBJ2-1 and V is TRBV5-1; the match to TRBD1 covers 7 bases. CDR1 and CDR2 from the germline V gene are SGHRS and YFSETQ. V dropped 0 bases and J dropped 6; count of bases not matched to a gene: 6. The CDR3 loop spans 15 amino acids. The CDR3 region is CASSLAGDSANEQFF. As DNA, the CDR3 is TGCGCCAGCAGCTTGGCTGGGGACAGCGCCAATGAGCAGTTCTTC.